This T cell receptor (beta chain) was captured in a study of identifying expanded T cells in peripheral blood. Regarding the study as a whole: Across healthy donors, higher total template counts meant significantly greater roughly two-week count variance. Around 1.2 clones differed between technical replicates, versus approximately 16 and 19 over time.

Sequencing was performed with immunoSEQ multiplex PCR; in TCRdb, only in-frame clones are kept and a portion is missing. This sample yields some 78,000 clones, of which about four fifths are seen a single time; 18% belongs to the top ten. About this clone itself: Its specificity is unknown.

Collection occurred without any documented infections or immune events in donors. The sequenced sample was blood. This receptor was obtained from a person aged 18 to 69 in good health.

The CDR3 loop is CASSWGTGVSNQPQHF. The CDR3 DNA sequence: TGTGCCAGCAGCTGGGGGACAGGAGTAAGCAATCAGCCCCAGCATTTT. This chain links TRBV7-9 with TRBJ1-5; 8 bases agree with TRBD1. CDR3 size: 16 residues. With 4 bases clipped from V and 1 base from J, the junction kept 6 bases outside the gene matches. The germline V gene has CDR1 SEHNR and CDR2 FQNEAQ (reference sequence). Together with reference TRBV7-9 and TRBJ1-5, the CDR3 gives the full variable domain: DTGVSQNPRHKITKRGQNVTFRCDPISEHNRLYWYRQTLGQGPEFLTYFQNEAQLEKSRLLSDRFSAERPKGSFSTLEIQRTEQGDSAMYLCASSWGTGVSNQPQHFGDGTRLSIL.